What follows are 27 T cell receptor beta chains derived from one specimen sequenced in a study of T cell responses to AZD1222 COVID-19 vaccine. Profiled with immunoSEQ multiplex PCR; TCRdb holds only in-frame clones, not every one. The repertoire holds roughly 120,000 clones, with 88% as singletons. This specimen was peripheral blood, taken on day 0 of MenACWY control vaccination. The receptor set was obtained from an adult in good health.

The chain employs TRBV29-1 and TRBJ2-5, with 8 bases identical to TRBD1. J gave up 1 base and V 8 bases, and 9 bases lay outside the gene matches. The CDR3 has 14 amino acids. Germline CDR1 and CDR2: SQVTM and ANQGSEA. Here the CDR3 DNA reads TGCAGCTCCAGAACAGGGGGTGGCCAAGAGACCCAGTACTTC. Its translation is CSSRTGGGQETQYF.

The genes are TRBV25-1 and TRBJ2-7; maybe TRBD2 (5 bases). V gave up 3 bases and J gave up 6 bases, with 15 bases separating them. This CDR3 contains 14 residues. The germline V gene has CDR1 MGHDK and CDR2 SYGVNS. CDR3 in DNA: TGTGCCAGCAGTGACAAGCGGCGAGGTGGCGAGCAGTACTTC. Protein product: CASSDKRRGGEQYF.

This clone has just one count. The chain carries TRBV5-1 and TRBJ1-1, with D perhaps TRBD1 (6 bases). Trimming pared 0 bases from V and 8 bases from J, leaving 11 bases between. The germline V gene encodes CDR1 SGHRS and CDR2 YFSETQ. The CDR3 loop spans 13 amino acids. The chain's CDR3 is CASSLVEDSEAFF. CDR3 coding DNA: TGCGCCAGCAGCTTGGTCGAGGACAGCGAAGCTTTCTTT.

This clone appeared a few times. The chain uses TRBV4-2 and TRBJ2-6, with 8 bases aligning to TRBD2. The trim removed 4 bases at V and 0 bases at J, leaving 5 bases unmatched. Per the germline V gene, CDR1 is LGHNA and CDR2 is YNFKEQ. CDR3 length: 17 residues. CDR3: CASSPSGGSSGANVLTF. For the CDR3, the DNA is TGTGCCAGCAGCCCGAGCGGGGGCAGCTCTGGGGCCAACGTCCTGACTTTC.

V usage is TRBV29-1 and J usage is TRBJ1-4; tentative D call: TRBD1 (5 bases). Germline values: CDR1 SQVTM, CDR2 ANQGSEA. This CDR3 is 13 amino acids long. Trimming stripped 4 bases from V and 5 bases from J, with 11 bases between. The CDR3, as DNA: TGCAGCGTTGCCCGGGGGGAAAATGAAAAACTGTTTTTT. It yields the protein CSVARGENEKLFF.

The genes are TRBV11-1 and TRBJ2-7; D remains unclear. Germline loops: CDR1 SGHAT, CDR2 FQDESV (reference sequence). V was shortened by 1 base and J by 2 bases, with 9 bases between the two germline ends. There are 14 residues in the CDR3. CDR3 protein: CASSLVSGTYEQYF. The CDR3 DNA follows: TGTGCCAGCAGCTTAGTGTCAGGAACCTACGAGCAGTACTTC.

The V gene is TRBV7-3, the J gene TRBJ1-1; TRBD1 matches 7 bases. Germline trimming cut 5 bases from V and 5 bases from J; bases unmatched to any gene: 8. Germline V gene sequence: CDR1 SGHTA, CDR2 FQGTGA. There are 14 residues in the CDR3. CDR3 nucleotides: TGTGCCAGCAGCCCGCAGGGGGGCACAACTGAAGCTTTCTTT. It is translated as CASSPQGGTTEAFF.

This clone has just one count. The chain links TRBV18 to TRBJ2-3; TRBD2 matches 7 bases. Per the germline V gene, CDR1 is KGHSH and CDR2 is LQKENI. Trimming took 3 bases from V and 6 from J; bases not matched to a gene: 9. This CDR3 spans 15 amino acids. The CDR3 reads CASSPPEAGRDTQYF. The CDR3 DNA reads as TGTGCCAGCTCACCCCCGGAGGCCGGGAGGGATACGCAGTATTTT.

The chain employs TRBV24-1 and TRBJ2-1; the D gene is possibly TRBD1 (5 bases). Per the germline V gene, CDR1 is KGHDR and CDR2 is SFDVKD. V lost 7 bases and J lost 15, with 18 bases in between. The CDR3 is 12 amino acids. For the CDR3, the DNA is TGTGCCACCAGCCCAGGGCCCGGGCCTTTGTTCTTC. It codes for CATSPGPGPLFF.

This clone was detected once. The chain uses TRBV5-1 and TRBJ2-1; TRBD1 agrees at 7 bases. Germline CDR1 is SGHRS and CDR2 is YFSETQ. This CDR3 is built from 15 residues. Trimming cost V 0 bases and J 3 bases; bases outside gene matches: 3. The CDR3 DNA is TGCGCCAGCAGCTTGGGGGACAGCCACTACAATGAGCAGTTCTTC. It specifies CASSLGDSHYNEQFF.

CDR3 bases: TGTGCCAGTAGTATGGACGGAAGCCCCCACGAGCAGTACTTC. Residues: CASSMDGSPHEQYF. The V and J genes are TRBV19 and TRBJ2-7, with unresolved D. Germline V gives CDR1 LNHDA, CDR2 SQIVND (reference sequence). The CDR3 runs to 14 residues. With 3 bases removed from V and 5 bases from J, the gap between germline ends came to 14 bases.

The chain has TRBV30 and TRBJ2-7; TRBD1 matches at 8 bases. The CDR3 sequence is 15 residues long. V lost 2 bases and J lost 5; bases outside the gene matches: 11. Germline values: CDR1 GTSNPN, CDR2 SVGIG (reference sequence). The CDR3 sequence: CAWSPPDRVVDEQYF. The DNA of the CDR3 is TGTGCCTGGAGTCCTCCGGACAGGGTTGTCGACGAGCAGTACTTC.

This chain uses TRBV7-9 with TRBJ1-4, with 7 bases matching TRBD1. V shed 5 bases, J shed 7 bases, and the junction held 10 bases outside the gene matches. Germline CDR1 reads SEHNR; CDR2 reads FQNEAQ (reference sequence). This CDR3 contains 15 residues. The CDR3 here is CASSPDREGSEKLFF. In DNA, the CDR3 is TGTGCCAGCAGCCCCGACAGGGAAGGGAGTGAAAAACTGTTTTTT.

The rearrangement uses TRBV28 and TRBJ1-2; D may be TRBD1 (5 bases). Germline CDR1 is MDHEN and CDR2 is SYDVKM. V shed 4 bases and J shed 9 bases, with 15 bases lying between them. CDR3 length equals 13 residues. The CDR3, as DNA: TGTGCCAGCAGTTGGGATTCGGGGGGTAGCTACACCTTC. Its translation is CASSWDSGGSYTF.

A few counts support this clone. The V call is TRBV4-1, the J call TRBJ1-2, with 10 bases that match TRBD1. Trimming removed 2 bases from V and 3 bases from J; junction bases left unmatched: 6. Germline V CDR1 and CDR2: MGHRA, YSYEKL. This CDR3 region has 16 residues. The CDR3 DNA reads TGCGCCAGCAGCCAAAAAGGACAGGGGGATTACTATGGCTACACCTTC. Translating it yields CASSQKGQGDYYGYTF.

The chain is built from TRBV5-6 and TRBJ1-2; 7 bases match TRBD1. Germline V CDR1 and CDR2: SGHDT, YYEEEE. V trimming: 1 base; J trimming: 5 bases; junction bases outside the gene matches: 11. The CDR3 is 16 amino acids. The DNA of the CDR3 is TGTGCCAGCAGCTTGCGGTTAATAGGGGGCAGATATGGCTACACCTTC. It specifies CASSLRLIGGRYGYTF.

The chain has TRBV4-1 and TRBJ2-1; D unclear. In germline, CDR1 is MGHRA, CDR2 YSYEKL. V lost 2 bases and J 0 bases, leaving 14 bases between the germline ends. The CDR3 consists of 17 residues. CDR3 residues: CASSQSEAMSSYNEQFF. DNA for the CDR3: TGCGCCAGCAGCCAATCAGAAGCAATGAGCTCCTACAATGAGCAGTTCTTC.

The chain is built from TRBV7-9 and TRBJ2-3, with TRBD2 identical over 10 bases. The germline V gene encodes CDR1 SEHNR and CDR2 FQNEAQ (reference sequence). This CDR3 spans 16 amino acids. Trimming took 5 bases from V and 2 from J; bases not matched to a gene: 7. CDR3 nucleotide sequence: TGTGCCAGCAGCCCCCGGACTAGCGGTTACACAGATACGCAGTATTTT. This codes for CASSPRTSGYTDTQYF.

The chain couples TRBV5-4 to TRBJ2-5, with 13 positions matching TRBD2. V was pared by 4 bases and J by 4 bases, with 7 bases of the junction left unmatched. Germline CDR1 and CDR2: SGHNT and YYREEE (reference sequence). The length of the CDR3 is 16 residues. DNA of the CDR3: TGTGCCAGCAGCACCTGGACTAGCGGGAGTCGAGAGACCCAGTACTTC. Amino acids: CASSTWTSGSRETQYF.

V is TRBV30 and J is TRBJ2-5; 8 bases are shared with TRBD1. CDR1 and CDR2 (germline): GTSNPN, SVGIG (reference sequence). The CDR3 consists of 15 residues. V shed 0 bases, J shed 4 bases, and the junction held 7 bases outside the gene matches. DNA for the CDR3: TGTGCCTGGAGTGTCTTGCAGGGGGCGGGAGAGACCCAGTACTTC. This codes for CAWSVLQGAGETQYF.

The V gene is TRBV30, the J gene TRBJ2-1; D is possibly TRBD2 (6 bases). V gave up 2 bases and J gave up 10 bases, with 21 bases separating them. The CDR3 contains 15 residues. Germline CDR1 and CDR2: GTSNPN and SVGIG (reference sequence). The CDR3 region is CAWSPYVAAGSEQFF. CDR3 DNA sequence: TGTGCCTGGAGTCCCTACGTAGCGGCAGGGTCCGAGCAGTTCTTC.

In this sample, this clone turned up once. This chain links TRBV27 with TRBJ1-6; D is undetermined. Germline loops: CDR1 MNHEY, CDR2 SMNVEV (reference sequence). This CDR3 contains 15 residues. With 5 bases removed from V and 0 bases from J, the gap between germline ends came to 8 bases. CDR3 nucleotides: TGTGCCAGCAGTGAAGAAAGCTCCTATAATTCACCCCTCCACTTT. Protein: CASSEESSYNSPLHF.

This chain connects TRBV11-2 to TRBJ2-3; D uncertain. Germline V gene sequence: CDR1 SGHAT, CDR2 FQNNGV. The CDR3 runs 12 residues. Trimming took 5 bases from V and 6 from J, leaving 9 bases between them. The DNA for the CDR3 is TGTGCCAGCAGCCTACTTTTCGATACGCAGTATTTT. As protein: CASSLLFDTQYF.

Only a few counts were recorded for this clone. The rearrangement uses TRBV5-6 and TRBJ2-5, with 9 bases fitting TRBD2. J lost 4 bases, V lost 4 bases, and 2 bases had no gene match. The CDR3 is made up of 13 amino acids. Germline lookup yields CDR1 SGHDT and CDR2 YYEEEE. The CDR3 sequence: CASSAGGVETQYF. CDR3 sequence (DNA): TGTGCCAGCAGCGCGGGAGGGGTAGAGACCCAGTACTTC.

The chain recombines TRBV18 with TRBJ1-2, with TRBD1 as a possible D gene (5 bases). Per germline, CDR1 KGHSH and CDR2 LQKENI. Trimming left V 3 bases short and J 1 base short, with 12 bases between. The CDR3 runs to 15 residues. The CDR3 DNA reads as TGTGCCAGCTCACCCTTATTACAGGATAACTATGGCTACACCTTC. It specifies CASSPLLQDNYGYTF.

This clone was seen once. V is TRBV18 and J is TRBJ2-2, with TRBD1 matching 8 bases. The CDR3 loop spans 15 amino acids. CDR1 is KGHSH, CDR2 LQKENI, per germline. The V and J ends lost 4 bases and 0 bases, in that order; junction bases with no gene match: 1. The CDR3 coding sequence is TGTGCCAGCTCACGGGACAGGCCGAACACCGGGGAGCTGTTTTTT. Translation gives CASSRDRPNTGELFF.

The chain carries TRBV30 and TRBJ2-7; D may be TRBD1 (6 bases). Germline-derived CDR1 and CDR2 are GTSNPN and SVGIG (reference sequence). V was cut by 3 bases and J by 3 bases, with 9 bases left in between. The CDR3 runs to 12 residues. The CDR3 protein is CAWRTDSYEQYF. For the CDR3, the DNA is TGTGCCTGGAGGACGGACAGCTACGAGCAGTACTTC.